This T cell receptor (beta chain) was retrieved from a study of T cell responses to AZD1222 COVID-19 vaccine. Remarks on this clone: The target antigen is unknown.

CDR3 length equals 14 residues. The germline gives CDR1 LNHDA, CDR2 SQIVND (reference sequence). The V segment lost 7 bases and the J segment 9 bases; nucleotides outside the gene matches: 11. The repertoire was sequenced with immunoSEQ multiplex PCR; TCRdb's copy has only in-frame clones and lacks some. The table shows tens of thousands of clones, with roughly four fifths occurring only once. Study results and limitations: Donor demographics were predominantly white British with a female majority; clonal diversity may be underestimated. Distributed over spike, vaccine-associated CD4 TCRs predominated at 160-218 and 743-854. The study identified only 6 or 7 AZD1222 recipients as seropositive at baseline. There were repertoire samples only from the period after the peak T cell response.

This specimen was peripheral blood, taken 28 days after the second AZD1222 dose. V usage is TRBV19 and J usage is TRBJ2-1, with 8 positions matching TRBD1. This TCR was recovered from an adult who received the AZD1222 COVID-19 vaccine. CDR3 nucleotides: TGTGCCAGTAATCGTGGCCAGGGGGCTGGTGAGCAGTTCTTC. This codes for CASNRGQGAGEQFF.